This TCR beta chain was sequenced in a study of shared clonotypes between healthy human individuals. In the study overall: Donors consisted of two women and three men between 18 and 49. Notes on the study in general: Roughly 5% of naive CD4 clonotypes were common to several donors.

Sequencing used immunoSEQ multiplex PCR; TCRdb keeps in-frame clones, though not all of them. The sample lists under 2,000,000 clones, about 94% occurring once. Terminally differentiated effector memory CD45RA+ cells were excluded by CCR7 positive selection of CD45RO-negative cells. As to this clone: Its antigen is as yet unknown.

The germline CDR1 and CDR2 sequences are SGDLS and YYNGEE. Trimming took off 3 bases at V and 2 bases at J, with 12 bases between the two ends. The CDR3 is 15 amino acids. Sequenced material: naive CD8+ T cells sorted from blood. The V call is TRBV9, the J call TRBJ2-1, with D possibly being TRBD1 or TRBD2 (5 bases each). The sequence derives from a man between 18 and 35 years old in good health. The CDR3 here is CASSAGTHTYNEQFF. In DNA, the CDR3 is TGTGCCAGCAGCGCGGGGACCCACACCTACAATGAGCAGTTCTTC. The full variable domain, with the rest looked up from reference TRBV9 and TRBJ2-1, is DSGVTQTPKHLITATGQRVTLRCSPRSGDLSVYWYQQSLDQGLQFLIQYYNGEERAKGNILERFSAQQFPDLHSELNLSSLELGDSALYFCASSAGTHTYNEQFFGPGTRLTVL.